Listed here are 18 T cell receptor beta chains from one sample, sequenced in a study of T-cell memory formation after mild COVID-19 (TCRdb year 2021). The protocol used for the library was 5' RACE. TCRdb names Illumina NovaSeq 6000 as the instrument used. TCRdb took the public reads, trimmed them with fastp at Q25, ran MiXCR for clone calling and kept in-frame beta chains. Rows with one shared CDR3 protein collapse into an entry with the most common genes and DNA. This sample is represented by approximately 89,000 distinct CDR3 sequences; around 13% of them were singletons. The ten biggest clones cover about 40% of the sample. The sequenced sample consisted of PBMCs or a T cell subset sorted from them (not recorded which). The receptors come from a young man who had mild COVID-19 (a few samples of this study predate the infection). The sample titles of this study are shuffled in the database, so cell type and time point are left out; the donor was told from shared clones.

The J gene is TRBJ1-6, the V gene TRBV20-1; 9 nucleotides match TRBD1. Trimming cost V 5 bases and J 7 bases; bases outside gene matches: 9. Per the germline V gene, CDR1 is DFQATT and CDR2 is SNEGSKA (reference sequence). The CDR3 consists of 15 residues. The CDR3 region is CSAFSGTGTNSPLHF. CDR3 in DNA: TGCAGTGCTTTTTCCGGGACAGGGACAAATTCACCCCTCCACTTT.

This clonotype was seen repeatedly, ten times or more. The V call is TRBV7-2, the J call TRBJ2-3; D is unresolved. Trimming took off 4 bases at V and 1 base at J, with 3 bases between the two ends. Per the germline V gene, CDR1 is SGHTA and CDR2 is FQGNSA. This CDR3 is built from 12 residues. The CDR3 reads CASSCCTDTQYF. The CDR3 DNA sequence: TGTGCCAGCAGCTGTTGCACAGATACGCAGTATTTT.

V is TRBV29-1 and J is TRBJ2-1, with 12 bases aligning to TRBD2. The CDR3 has 13 amino acids. Germline loops: CDR1 SQVTM, CDR2 ANQGSEA. With V trimmed by 5 bases and J by 6 bases, 2 bases remained unmatched. The CDR3 reads CSVPLAGGNEQFF. The CDR3 nucleotides are TGCAGCGTTCCACTAGCGGGGGGCAATGAGCAGTTCTTC.

The chain joins TRBV11-2 to TRBJ2-1, with 8 bases identical to TRBD2. Germline values: CDR1 SGHAT, CDR2 FQNNGV. V trimming: 4 bases; J trimming: 6 bases; junction bases outside the gene matches: 5. The CDR3 runs to 14 residues. Written as DNA, the CDR3 is TGTGCCAGCAGCTCCAGCGGGGGCCGCAATGAGCAGTTCTTC. This gives the protein CASSSSGGRNEQFF. The variable domain in full, with the rest retrieved from reference TRBV11-2 and TRBJ2-1, is EAGVAQSPRYKIIEKRQSVAFWCNPISGHATLYWYQQILGQGPKLLIQFQNNGVVDDSQLPKDRFSAERLKGVDSTLKIQPAKLEDSAVYLCASSSSGGRNEQFFGPGTRLTVL.

This clonotype was counted a few times. The V gene is TRBV7-3, the J gene TRBJ2-1; 9 bases are a match to TRBD1. The germline V gene has CDR1 SGHTA and CDR2 FQGTGA. With 4 bases clipped from V and 3 bases from J, the junction kept 4 bases outside the gene matches. This CDR3 has 15 residues. The CDR3, as DNA: TGTGCCAGCAGCTCAGGGGACAGGGACTACAATGAGCAGTTCTTC. Its protein product is CASSSGDRDYNEQFF.

A few counts support this clonotype. This chain uses TRBV30 with TRBJ1-2; D is ambiguous. Germline V gene sequence: CDR1 GTSNPN, CDR2 SVGIG (reference sequence). This CDR3 region has 16 residues. Trimming pared 1 base from V and 4 bases from J, leaving 19 bases between. The CDR3 here is CAWSDGGGEGPYGYTF. The CDR3 DNA follows: TGTGCCTGGAGTGACGGCGGCGGGGAAGGGCCCTATGGCTACACCTTC.

This chain connects TRBV23-1 to TRBJ2-2; D possibly corresponds to TRBD1 (6 bases). TRBV23-1 is labeled an ORF, and its function is uncertain. The CDR3 consists of 14 residues. Between the trimmed V and J ends, which lost 9 bases and 4 bases, there was a span of 15 bases. CDR3 sequence (DNA): TGCGCCAGAACATCACAGGGAAGCACCGGGGAGCTGTTTTTT. It specifies CARTSQGSTGELFF.

The rearrangement joins TRBV19 to TRBJ1-5; no clear D gene. Looked up from germline, CDR1 is LNHDA and CDR2 is SQIVND (reference sequence). The V end lost 8 bases, the J end lost 3 bases, and 11 bases lay between the germline ends. This CDR3 has 13 amino acids. The CDR3 is CASWDGDNQPQHF. The DNA of the CDR3 is TGTGCCAGTTGGGATGGCGACAATCAGCCCCAGCATTTT.

The genes are TRBV29-1 and TRBJ1-1, with D perhaps TRBD1 (6 bases). This CDR3 contains 16 residues. Per the germline V gene, CDR1 is SQVTM and CDR2 is ANQGSEA. The ends were cut back, 7 bases at V and 2 bases at J, with 23 bases in the middle. DNA of the CDR3: TGCAGCGCTGAGACAGGAGCTTGGGCACCAAACACTGAAGCTTTCTTT. Translating gives CSAETGAWAPNTEAFF. Full variable domain (outside the CDR3, taken from reference TRBV29-1 and TRBJ1-1): SAVISQKPSRDICQRGTSLTIQCQVDSQVTMMFWYRQQPGQSLTLIATANQGSEATYESGFVIDKFPISRPNLTFSTLTVSNMSPEDSSIYLCSAETGAWAPNTEAFFGQGTRLTVV.

This clonotype was counted a few times. This chain connects TRBV6-5 to TRBJ1-1; 11 bases are shared with TRBD1. The CDR3 length is 14 residues. V shed 6 bases, J shed 5 bases, and the junction held 5 bases outside the gene matches. Germline V gene data show CDR1 as MNHEY and CDR2 as SVGAGI. Here the CDR3 reads CASRAGTGGTEAFF. CDR3 in DNA: TGTGCCAGCAGAGCCGGGACAGGGGGGACTGAAGCTTTCTTT.

This clonotype was counted a few times. The rearrangement joins TRBV5-1 to TRBJ2-5; 8 positions agree with TRBD2. Germline CDR1 reads SGHRS; CDR2 reads YFSETQ. The CDR3 extends over 16 amino acids. J gave up 1 base and V 1 base, and 6 bases lay outside the gene matches. CDR3 nucleotides: TGCGCCAGCAGCTTGTTTCGCGGGGGGTCCCAAGAGACCCAGTACTTC. It yields the protein CASSLFRGGSQETQYF. Drawing the rest from reference TRBV5-1 and TRBJ2-5, the complete variable domain is KAGVTQTPRYLIKTRGQQVTLSCSPISGHRSVSWYQQTPGQGLQFLFEYFSETQRNKGNFPGRFSGRQFSNSRSEMNVSTLELGDSALYLCASSLFRGGSQETQYFGPGTRLLVL.

The V call is TRBV3-1, the J call TRBJ2-7; TRBD2 is a possible D gene (6 bases). The CDR3 spans 14 residues. V lost 5 bases and J lost 0, with 11 bases in between. Per the germline V gene, CDR1 is LGHDT and CDR2 is YNNKEL (reference sequence). This CDR3 is CASSAPGSSYEQYV. CDR3 nucleotides: TGTGCCAGCAGCGCTCCCGGGAGCTCCTACGAGCAGTACGTC.

Here the CDR3 reads CAISESGPIYEQYF. CDR3 coding DNA: TGTGCCATCAGTGAGTCGGGACCTATCTACGAGCAGTACTTC. This chain links TRBV10-3 with TRBJ2-7; D possibly matches TRBD1 or TRBD2 (5 bases each). The length of the CDR3 is 14 residues. Looked up from germline, CDR1 is ENHRY and CDR2 is SYGVKD. Trimming took 0 bases from V and 3 from J, leaving 9 bases between them.

This clonotype was counted at least ten times. V is TRBV6-2 or TRBV6-3 and J is TRBJ1-1, with 8 bases lining up with TRBD1. The CDR3 contains 17 residues. J gave up 3 bases and V 0 bases, and 9 bases lay outside the gene matches. CDR1 MNHEY and CDR2 SVGEGT come from the germline V gene. This chain's CDR3 is CASSYSAAGQDYTEAFF. CDR3 sequence (DNA): TGTGCCAGCAGTTACTCGGCGGCGGGACAGGATTACACTGAAGCTTTCTTT.

In its sample, this clonotype was seen a few times. The rearrangement joins TRBV27 to TRBJ1-6, with 11 positions matching TRBD1. This CDR3 comprises 13 residues. With V trimmed by 7 bases and J by 11 bases, 4 bases remained unmatched. Germline lookup yields CDR1 MNHEY and CDR2 SMNVEV (reference sequence). The CDR3 here is CASTLGQGAPLHF. The CDR3 DNA reads TGTGCCAGCACCCTGGGACAGGGGGCACCCCTCCACTTT.

The rearrangement links TRBV9 to TRBJ1-1; no clear D. This CDR3 contains 13 residues. V lost 3 bases, J lost 6 bases, and 12 bases lay in between. From germline, CDR1 is SGDLS and CDR2 YYNGEE. Here the CDR3 DNA reads TGTGCCAGCAGCGCCGAGGTAGGGCCTGAAGCTTTCTTT. Translating gives CASSAEVGPEAFF.

This clonotype has at least ten counts. The V call is TRBV20-1, the J call TRBJ2-5, with D unresolved. From germline, CDR1 is DFQATT and CDR2 SNEGSKA (reference sequence). The CDR3 has 12 amino acids. With 3 bases removed from V and 3 bases from J, the gap between germline ends came to 8 bases. CDR3 protein: CSASLWEETQYF. In nucleotides, the CDR3 is TGCAGTGCTAGTCTTTGGGAAGAGACCCAGTACTTC.

This rearrangement joins TRBV5-1 to TRBJ2-6; 7 nucleotides match TRBD1. The germline gives CDR1 SGHRS, CDR2 YFSETQ. Trimming at V came to 2 bases and at J to 1 base, leaving 6 bases not matched to a gene. CDR3 length equals 17 residues. The CDR3 DNA reads as TGCGCCAGCAGCTTCAGGGGGTCCACTTCTGGGGCCAACGTCCTGACTTTC. Translated: CASSFRGSTSGANVLTF.